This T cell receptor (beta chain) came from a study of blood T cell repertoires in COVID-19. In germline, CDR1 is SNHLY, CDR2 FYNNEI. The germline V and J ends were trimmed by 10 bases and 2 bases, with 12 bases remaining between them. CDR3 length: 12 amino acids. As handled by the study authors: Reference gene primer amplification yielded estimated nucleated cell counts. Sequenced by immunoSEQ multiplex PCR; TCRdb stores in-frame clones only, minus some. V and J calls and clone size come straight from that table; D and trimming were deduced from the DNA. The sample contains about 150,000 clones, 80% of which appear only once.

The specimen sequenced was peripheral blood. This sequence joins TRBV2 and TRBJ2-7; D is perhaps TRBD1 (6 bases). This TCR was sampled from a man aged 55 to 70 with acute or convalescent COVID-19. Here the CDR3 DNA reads TGTGCCACAGGGGTTCGGCCCTACGAGCAGTACTTC. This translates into CATGVRPYEQYF.